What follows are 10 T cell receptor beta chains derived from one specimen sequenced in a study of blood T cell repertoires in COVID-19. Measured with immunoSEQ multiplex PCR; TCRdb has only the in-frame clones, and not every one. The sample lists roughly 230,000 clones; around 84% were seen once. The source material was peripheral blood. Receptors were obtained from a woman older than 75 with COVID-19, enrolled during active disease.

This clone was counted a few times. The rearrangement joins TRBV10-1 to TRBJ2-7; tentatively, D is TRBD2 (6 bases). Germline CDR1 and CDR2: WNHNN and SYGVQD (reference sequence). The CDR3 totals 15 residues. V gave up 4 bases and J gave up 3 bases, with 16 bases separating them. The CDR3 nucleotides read TGCGCCAGCAGTGTAAGGGTTTGGACTAACTACGAGCAGTACGTC. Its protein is CASSVRVWTNYEQYV.

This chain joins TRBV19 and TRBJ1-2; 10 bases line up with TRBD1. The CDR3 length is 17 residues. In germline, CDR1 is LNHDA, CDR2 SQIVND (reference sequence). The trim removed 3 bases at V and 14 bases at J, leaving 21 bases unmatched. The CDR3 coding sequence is TGTGCCAGTAGTATGCGAGACAGGGGGCTGCGGCTGGCGAGGGATACCTTC. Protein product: CASSMRDRGLRLARDTF.

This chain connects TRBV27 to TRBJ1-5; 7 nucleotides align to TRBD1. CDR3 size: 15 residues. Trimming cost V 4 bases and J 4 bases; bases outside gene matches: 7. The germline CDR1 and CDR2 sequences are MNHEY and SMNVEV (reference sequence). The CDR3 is CASSWGTGQNQPQHF. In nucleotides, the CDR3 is TGTGCCAGCAGTTGGGGAACGGGACAGAATCAGCCCCAGCATTTT.

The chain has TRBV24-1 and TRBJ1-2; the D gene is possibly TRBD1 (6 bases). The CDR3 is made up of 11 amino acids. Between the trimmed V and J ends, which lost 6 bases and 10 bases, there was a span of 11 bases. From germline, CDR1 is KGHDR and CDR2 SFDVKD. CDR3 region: CATSIDRHYTF. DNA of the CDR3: TGTGCCACCAGTATCGACAGGCACTACACCTTC.

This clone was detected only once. Written as DNA, the CDR3 is TGTGCCAGCAGGGCAGGGGTAGGTGGAAACACCATATATTTT. Translation: CASRAGVGGNTIYF. J is TRBJ1-3 and V is TRBV3-1 (or the pseudogene TRBV3-2), with TRBD1 as a possible D gene (6 bases). The germline V gene has CDR1 LGHDT and CDR2 YNNKEL (reference sequence). The germline V and J ends were trimmed by 6 bases and 3 bases, with 12 bases remaining between them. CDR3 length equals 14 residues.

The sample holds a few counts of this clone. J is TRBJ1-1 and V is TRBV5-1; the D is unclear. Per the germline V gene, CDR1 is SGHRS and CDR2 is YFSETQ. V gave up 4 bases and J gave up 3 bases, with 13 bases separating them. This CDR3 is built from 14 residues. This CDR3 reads CASSAGLIYTEAFF. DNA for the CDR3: TGCGCCAGCAGCGCCGGACTGATTTACACTGAAGCTTTCTTT.

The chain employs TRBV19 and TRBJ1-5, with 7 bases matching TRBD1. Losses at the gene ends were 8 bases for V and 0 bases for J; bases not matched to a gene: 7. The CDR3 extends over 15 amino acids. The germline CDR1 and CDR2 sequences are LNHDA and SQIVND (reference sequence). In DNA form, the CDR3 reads TGTGCCAGTCATACAGGGGATTATAGCAATCAGCCCCAGCATTTT. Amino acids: CASHTGDYSNQPQHF.

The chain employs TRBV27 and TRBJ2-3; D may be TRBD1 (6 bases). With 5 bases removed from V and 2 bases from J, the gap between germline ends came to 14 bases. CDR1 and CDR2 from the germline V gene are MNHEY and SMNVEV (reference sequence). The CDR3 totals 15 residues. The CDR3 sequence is CASSRTTGPTDTQYF. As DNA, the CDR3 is TGTGCCAGCAGTCGAACCACAGGGCCCACAGATACGCAGTATTTT.

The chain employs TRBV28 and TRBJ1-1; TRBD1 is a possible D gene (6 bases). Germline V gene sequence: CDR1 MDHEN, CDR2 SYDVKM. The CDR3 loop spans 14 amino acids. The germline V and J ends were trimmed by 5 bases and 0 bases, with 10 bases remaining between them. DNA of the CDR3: TGTGCCAGCAGTCTACAGGGAATGAACACTGAAGCTTTCTTT. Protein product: CASSLQGMNTEAFF. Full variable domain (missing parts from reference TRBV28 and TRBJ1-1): DVKVTQSSRYLVKRTGEKVFLECVQDMDHENMFWYRQDPGLGLRLIYFSYDVKMKEKGDIPEGYSVSREKKERFSLILESASTNQTSMYLCASSLQGMNTEAFFGQGTRLTVV.

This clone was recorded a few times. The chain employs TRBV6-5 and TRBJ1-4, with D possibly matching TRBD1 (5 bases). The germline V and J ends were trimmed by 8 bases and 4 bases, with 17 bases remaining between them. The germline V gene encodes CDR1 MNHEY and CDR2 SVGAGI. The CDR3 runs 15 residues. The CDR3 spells CASDQTVLNNEKLFF. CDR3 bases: TGTGCCAGCGATCAGACAGTCCTTAATAATGAAAAACTGTTTTTT.